This T cell receptor beta chain was observed in a study of T-cell reconstitution after alpha-beta-depleted transplantation in children. Overall study findings and caveats: When one year had passed after transplant, most T-cell counts and diversity came from newly produced T cells. Surviving recipient T cells and intrathymic progenitors accounted for some patients' high TCRbeta diversity at day 60. Reportedly, roughly two months post-transplant, alpha-beta T cells arose from several hundred expanded graft clones.

As concerns this clonotype: Its antigen is not known.

Preparation of the TCRbeta library was carried out with unique molecular identifiers. MiXCR, applied by TCRdb to the PCR reads, yields one record per CDR3 protein. Here the sample spans over 400,000 distinct CDR3 sequences, around two fifths being singletons. The receptor was isolated from a girl aged 2 to 10 with aplastic anemia, due to receive a stem cell transplant. This material consisted of PBMCs, taken before TCRalphabeta/CD19-depleted stem cell transplant.

CDR3 sequence: CASSLTSGRAGGAYEQYF. The CDR3 bases are TGTGCCAGCAGCTTGACTAGCGGGAGGGCCGGAGGAGCCTACGAGCAGTACTTC. V gene TRBV5-6 combines with J gene TRBJ2-7, with TRBD2 matching over 13 bases. The junction had 9 bases not matched to a gene; V was cut back by 1 base and J by 2 bases. The CDR3 has 18 residues. Germline values: CDR1 SGHDT, CDR2 YYEEEE. The variable domain in full, completed from reference TRBV5-6 and TRBJ2-7, reads DAGVTQSPTHLIKTRGQQVTLRCSPKSGHDTVSWYQQALGQGPQFIFQYYEEEERQRGNFPDRFSGHQFPNYSSELNVNALLLGDSALYLCASSLTSGRAGGAYEQYFGPGTRLTVT.